Each of the 2 T cell receptor beta chains below was sequenced from the same sample in a study of PD-1 blockade in classical Hodgkin lymphoma. There was relapse after autologous stem cell transplantation in every patient, and there was variation in brentuximab vedotin exposure. Magnetic negative selection served to purify CD4+ T cells out of PBMCs that had been thawed. Generated by immunoSEQ multiplex PCR, the TCRdb table keeps only in-frame clones and is missing some. Among roughly 9,100 clones, 60% to 80% were seen once, and the ten largest hold around 4%. This specimen was CD4+ T cells from blood, taken at baseline. The receptors derive from a human donor with classical Hodgkin lymphoma.

The CDR3 loop reads CASSFYGNYEQYF. The CDR3 DNA is TGTGCCAGCAGCTTTTACGGGAATTACGAGCAGTACTTC. The gene calls are TRBV7-2 and TRBJ2-7, with D maybe TRBD2 (5 bases). Germline loops: CDR1 SGHTA, CDR2 FQGNSA. V lost 3 bases and J 4 bases, leaving 10 bases between the germline ends. This CDR3 is 13 amino acids long.

The V call is TRBV6-1, the J call TRBJ1-5; D uncertain. This CDR3 has 15 residues. Trimming took off 7 bases at V and 1 base at J, with 14 bases between the two ends. Per germline, CDR1 MNHNS and CDR2 SASEGT. CDR3 sequence: CASMVWGVSNQPQHF. The CDR3 nucleotides are TGTGCCAGCATGGTTTGGGGAGTCAGCAATCAGCCCCAGCATTTT.